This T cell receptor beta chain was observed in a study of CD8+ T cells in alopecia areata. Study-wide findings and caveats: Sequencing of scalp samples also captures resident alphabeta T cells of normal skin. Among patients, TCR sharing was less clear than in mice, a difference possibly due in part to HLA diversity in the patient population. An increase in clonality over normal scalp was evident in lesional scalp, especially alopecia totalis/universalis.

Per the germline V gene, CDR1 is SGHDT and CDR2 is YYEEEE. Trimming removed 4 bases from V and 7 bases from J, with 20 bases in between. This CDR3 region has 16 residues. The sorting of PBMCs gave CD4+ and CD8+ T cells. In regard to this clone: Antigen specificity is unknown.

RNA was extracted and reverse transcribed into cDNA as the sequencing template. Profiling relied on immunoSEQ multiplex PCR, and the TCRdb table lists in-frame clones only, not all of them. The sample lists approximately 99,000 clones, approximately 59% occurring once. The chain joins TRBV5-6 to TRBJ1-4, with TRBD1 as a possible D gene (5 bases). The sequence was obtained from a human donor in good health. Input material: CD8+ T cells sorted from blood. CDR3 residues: CASSDGTASIFEKLFF. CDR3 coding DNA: TGTGCCAGCAGCGACGGGACGGCTTCGATTTTTGAAAAACTGTTTTTT.